This TCR beta chain originates from a study of post-analysis software for immune sequencing data. Overall study context: Recorded disease courses covered relapsing-remitting, secondary progressive and progressive-relapsing multiple sclerosis. Some patients had no subtype annotation.

This clonotype was seen a handful of times. The target antigen is unknown. CDR3 size: 10 residues. Trimming pared 3 bases from V and 8 bases from J, leaving 6 bases between. Germline assignment: CDR1 DFQATT and CDR2 SNEGSKA (reference sequence). General study findings and limits: With F measure, samples from one preparation batch clustered together strongly. Higher frequency in patients than in controls was seen for about five TRBV segments, with TRBV5-6, TRBV5-1 and TRBV20-1 among them.

Unique-molecular-identifier-tagged TCR beta cDNA libraries were used. Input of about 1 to 11 million T cells yielded 550,000 or so cDNA molecules. Each CDR3 protein gets one entry after TCRdb re-called the PCR reads with MiXCR. The sample contains approximately 690,000 distinct CDR3 sequences, approximately 59% of which appear only once. Sequenced: blood. The rearrangement uses TRBV20-1 and TRBJ2-3, with D uncertain. The origin of this receptor is a girl aged 2-9 years with multiple sclerosis. The CDR3 nucleotides read TGCAGTGCTAGTAGAATTACGCAGTATTTT. Its protein is CSASRITQYF.